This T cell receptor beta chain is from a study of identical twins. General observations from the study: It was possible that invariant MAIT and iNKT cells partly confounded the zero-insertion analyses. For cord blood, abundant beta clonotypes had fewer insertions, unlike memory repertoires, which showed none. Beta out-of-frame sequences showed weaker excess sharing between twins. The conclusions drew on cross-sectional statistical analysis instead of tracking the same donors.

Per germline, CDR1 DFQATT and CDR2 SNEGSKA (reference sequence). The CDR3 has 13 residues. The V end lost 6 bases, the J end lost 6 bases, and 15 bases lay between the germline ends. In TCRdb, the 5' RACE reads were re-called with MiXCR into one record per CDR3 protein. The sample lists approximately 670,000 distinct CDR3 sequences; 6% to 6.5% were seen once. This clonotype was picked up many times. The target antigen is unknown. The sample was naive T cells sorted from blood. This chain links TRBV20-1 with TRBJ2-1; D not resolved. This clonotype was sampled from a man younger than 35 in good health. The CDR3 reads CSAEKAGLNEQFF. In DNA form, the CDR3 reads TGCAGTGCCGAAAAAGCCGGGCTCAATGAGCAGTTCTTC.